This TCR beta chain was observed in a study of memory CD8 T cells in hepatitis C reinfection (dated by TCRdb to 2016 to 2017). For the study in its entirety: Three donors spontaneously resolved two consecutive HCV infections, while two donors cleared a primary infection but became chronically infected after reinfection. Previously published longitudinal data on tetramer+ CD8 T cell frequency were used to select the peak reinfection time point. Between about 2009 and 2013, 4 or 5 reinfection cases with stored pre-reinfection samples were identified. The study tracked the TCR beta repertoire of virus-specific CD8 T cells longitudinally across an HCV reinfection episode in a few donors. Samples at the peak of reinfection were taken 3 to 8 weeks after reinfection was detected. In the reinfection study, participants who had previously resolved an HCV infection were followed up every 3 months. HCV reinfection was defined as a positive HCV RNA test following two negative tests taken at least 60 days apart. Findings and caveats that apply to the study as a whole: Because the study included only 4 or 5 donors, definitive conclusions about public clonotypes linked to secondary clearance could not be reached.

Library construction relied on the immunoSEQ multiplex PCR assay. Genomic DNA was pulled from the sorted cells, and the automated high-throughput method of Adaptive Biotechnologies was used to sequence the TCR beta V, D and J regions. A two-step, bias-controlled multiplex PCR was used to amplify CDR3 regions. Amplified TCR beta libraries were sequenced on an Illumina instrument. The authors processed their data as follows. Demultiplexed reads were processed to reduce amplification and sequencing bias, and CDR3 sequences were assigned to gene families using the IMGT database. Repertoire data were analyzed with ImmunoSEQ software version 2.0. Out-of-frame sequences and sequences with stop codons in the CDR3 were removed from clonotype lists. Clonotypes below 0.01% frequency were excluded because they corresponded to less than one cell. Richness was computed as observed richness divided by input cell number, and evenness as Shannon entropy divided by log observed richness. To measure repertoire diversity and how similar the repertoire was between time points, Simpson diversity and Morisita-Horn overlap indices were applied. Each clonotype was placed into one of four groups: dominant (>1%), sub-dominant (0.5-0.99%), low abundance (0.1-0.49%) or lowest abundance (<0.1%). The germline index was obtained by subtracting total nucleotide additions from total CDR3 length and then dividing the result by total CDR3 length. In its TCRdb copy, this immuneACCESS table keeps in-frame sequences only and misses some clones. Where compared with another copy, unresolved V genes explain less than half of these, and the others have no known cause. D and trimming come from the DNA, and the V and J calls and clone size come from that table. The sample includes around 47,000 clones, with 88% observed a single time. The ten largest clones take up around 1.2% of the sample.

Comment on this clone: Its cognate antigen has yet to be identified. No much larger clone is present one base from it, and per-base qualities are unavailable.

Per the publication, the time point label means: peak reinfection, 3 to 8 weeks after reinfection detection. Sorted cells were sequenced directly ex vivo, without in vitro expansion prior to TCR sequencing. Donors were people who inject drugs enrolled in the Montreal Acute Hepatitis C Cohort Study (HEPCO) in Canada. Total naive CD8 T cells, sorted as viable CD3+ CD8+ CD45RO-, came from a couple of donors at all three reinfection time points as controls. Before sorting, cryopreserved peripheral blood mononuclear cells were thawed and used as the source for purifying CD8 T cells. Negative selection with the MACS CD8+ T cell Isolation Kit was used to enrich CD8 T cells. Cell sorting was done on a BD FACSAria II sorter with FACSDiva software, and data were analyzed with FlowJo. The CDR3 numbers 15 residues from cysteine through phenylalanine. Only CDR3 DNA is held: 45 bases, read in frame from base 1. Trimming takes 1 base off V and 6 bases off J; junction bases not matched to a gene: 10. The germline V gene provides CDR1 SGHRS and CDR2 YFSETQ.

Sequencing used naive CD8+ T cells sorted from blood. The sample's cell subset or site label, in plain terms: total naive CD8+CD45RO- T cells. The sequence was collected from a young man with hepatitis C virus infection. The V gene is TRBV5-1 and the J gene is TRBJ2-7, with 7 bases in between that match TRBD1. The nucleotides read TGCGCCAGCAGCTTGCGGCCAGGGGGAGAGGGCGAGCAGTACTTC. This translates into CASSLRPGGEGEQYF.